This T cell receptor (beta chain) was obtained from a study of Graves' ophthalmopathy and Graves' hyperthyroidism (dated by TCRdb to the late 2010s). With regard to the full study: Peripheral blood was collected before any treatment was given, at the time of initial diagnosis. After sampling, hyperthyroidism patients received methimazole starting at 30 mg daily, and ophthalmopathy patients received high-dose intravenous methylprednisolone. In total, approximately 130 blood samples were TCR-sequenced: approximately 42 ophthalmopathy, over 70 hyperthyroidism and approximately 17 hyperthyroidism-to-ophthalmopathy patients. For training and testing, the 95 to 100 patients in the discovery cohort were randomly divided in a 7:3 ratio. To explore V-J signatures distinguishing ophthalmopathy from hyperthyroidism, a discovery set of more than 95 patients (around 42 ophthalmopathy, some 57 stable hyperthyroidism) was enrolled. The independent validation cohort included approximately 19 hyperthyroidism patients plus 17 patients who later progressed from hyperthyroidism to ophthalmopathy. In roughly 6 hyperthyroidism patients, the T-cell repertoire of thyroid tissue was compared with the T-cell repertoire of blood. To tell Graves' ophthalmopathy apart from Graves' hyperthyroidism, and to predict which patients would progress to ophthalmopathy, the study relied on TCR beta repertoire signatures. The research as a whole found: No statistical method was used to set the sample size in advance, and the investigators knew which group each participant was assigned to. Ophthalmopathy was separated from stable hyperthyroidism by the 13-signature model with about 88% sensitivity and 81% to 84% specificity in cross-validation and with 80%/75% in the test set. In validation, the model predicted ophthalmopathy progression with about 71% sensitivity and around 72% specificity; more than ten predicted patients were CT-confirmed with GO in a median of approximately 6.5 months. Among expanded thyroid clonotypes with frequency above 0.001, most also showed up in blood, which suggests that blood repertoires may reflect the thyroid immune response.

TCR beta CDR3 regions were amplified from RNA transcripts for repertoire sequencing. The first round was an RT-PCR using HTBI primers with the Qiagen OneStep RT-PCR kit, and this first round was followed by a second-round multiplex PCR, then size selection and purification. Libraries were sequenced on an Illumina HiSeq2000 using paired-end 100 bp reads. Per the original workflow: SOAPnuke was used to process the reads, throwing out any read that had adapters, had uncalled bases, had a mean Phred below 15, or lacked an exact constant-primer or identifier match. COPE v1.2.5 was used to merge the high-quality paired reads. Unique nucleotide sequences were defined as clonotypes and aligned to IMGT TRB V, D and J references using MiTCR v1.1. The analysis was limited to V-J combinations with a frequency above 0.0001, which together covered approximately 99% of the repertoires. For each V-J combination, a TCR clonal expansion and chaos score was defined as F50 clonal expansion divided by the chaos observed in the TCRdist matrix. Welch's t-statistics and random forest were used to reduce features to about a dozen V-J combinations, which were fed into a naive Bayes classifier. Thyroid-blood repertoire similarity was quantified with the Morisita-Horn index. TCRdb's own reprocessing of the public reads used fastp at Q25 and MiXCR and kept productive beta chains. One record per CDR3 amino acid sequence lists the most common genes and DNA. These V and J calls originate from TCRdb's pipeline instead of the authors' own analysis. The sample table holds about 420,000 distinct CDR3 sequences, of which over 20% were seen once. Clones ranked in the top ten supply roughly 3% of the sample.

Hyperthyroidism was defined as stable when no progression to ophthalmopathy occurred within 18 months of follow-up. Hyperthyroidism patients were newly diagnosed, with disease duration under 2 months, and aged 18 to 65 years. Patients with other autoimmune diseases, uncontrolled infections, pregnancy or lactation were excluded from the study. Clinical symptoms, serum thyroxine, TRAb, thyroid ultrasound and orbital computed tomography formed the basis of the diagnosis. Using Ficoll-Paque density gradient centrifugation, PBMCs were isolated from 8.5 to 10 ml of fresh peripheral blood. Trizol reagent was used to extract the total RNA, and its quality was then checked on an Agilent 2100 Bioanalyzer. Looking up the germline V gene (reference sequence) yields CDR1 SEHNR and CDR2 FQNEAQ. CDR3 length: 14 amino acids, cysteine to phenylalanine. Here the CDR3 DNA is all that survives: 42 bases in frame from base 1. Between the V and J ends, shortened by 1 base and 5 bases respectively, the junction contains 12 bases.

This clonotype came up many times. Its antigen remains unidentified. Qualities for individual bases were not recorded, and no much larger clone is one base off. The rearrangement combines TRBV7-9 with TRBJ2-7, and possibly TRBD2, on 5 matching bases. Sequenced input: peripheral blood. This clonotype was sampled from a woman in her late teens or twenties with stable Graves' hyperthyroidism. Donor details come from another sample of the same person, matched by shared clones. In nucleotide form, the sequence is TGTGCCAGCAGCTTAGGTGGGAGCATCCACGAGCAGTACTTC. The translation is CASSLGGSIHEQYF.